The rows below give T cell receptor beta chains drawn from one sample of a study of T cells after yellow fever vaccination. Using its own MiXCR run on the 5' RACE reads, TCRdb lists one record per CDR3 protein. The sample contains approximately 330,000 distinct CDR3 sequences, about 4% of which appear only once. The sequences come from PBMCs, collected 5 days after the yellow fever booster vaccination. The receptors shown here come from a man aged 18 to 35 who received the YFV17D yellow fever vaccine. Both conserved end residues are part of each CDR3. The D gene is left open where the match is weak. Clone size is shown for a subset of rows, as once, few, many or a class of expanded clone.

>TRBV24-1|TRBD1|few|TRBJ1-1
CATGQVNTEAFF
TGTGCCACCGGACAGGTAAACACTGAAGCTTTCTTT
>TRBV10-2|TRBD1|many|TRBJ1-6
CASSPGTANSPLHF
TGCGCCAGCAGCCCCGGGACAGCTAATTCACCCCTCCACTTT
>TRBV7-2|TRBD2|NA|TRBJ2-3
CASSPPGRGPETSGVVTQYF
TGTGCCAGCAGCCCGCCGGGAAGGGGACCGGAGACTAGCGGGGTCGTTACGCAGTATTTT
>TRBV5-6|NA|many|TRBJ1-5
CASSLGGFQPQHF
TGTGCCAGCAGCTTGGGGGGGTTTCAGCCCCAGCATTTT
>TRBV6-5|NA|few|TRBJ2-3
CASRGGRGFTDTQYF
TGTGCCAGCAGAGGGGGACGAGGATTCACAGATACGCAGTATTTT
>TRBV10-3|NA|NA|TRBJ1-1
CAISEAESGAFF
TGTGCCATCAGTGAGGCGGAGTCAGGAGCTTTCTTT
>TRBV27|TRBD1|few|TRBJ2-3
CASSKRTGLQPQYF
TGTGCCAGCAGTAAAAGGACAGGACTTCAGCCCCAGTATTTT
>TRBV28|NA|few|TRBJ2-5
CASSPVGSRETQYF
TGTGCCAGCAGCCCCGTGGGGTCACGGGAGACCCAGTACTTC
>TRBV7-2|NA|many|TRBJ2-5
CASSLGSRRVGETQYF
TGTGCCAGCAGCTTAGGCTCAAGACGAGTAGGGGAGACCCAGTACTTC
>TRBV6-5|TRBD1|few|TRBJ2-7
CASSYTGGIHEQYF
TGTGCCAGCAGTTACACAGGGGGCATACACGAGCAGTACTTC
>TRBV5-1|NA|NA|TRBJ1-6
CASSLVANSPLHF
TGCGCCAGCAGCTTGGTGGCGAATTCACCCCTCCACTTT
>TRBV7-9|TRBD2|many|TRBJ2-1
CASSPLGLAGYNEQFF
TGTGCCAGCAGCCCACTGGGACTAGCAGGTTACAATGAGCAGTTCTTC
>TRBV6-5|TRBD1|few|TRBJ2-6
CASSTGDSGANVLTF
TGTGCCAGCAGCACAGGGGACTCTGGGGCCAACGTCCTGACTTTC
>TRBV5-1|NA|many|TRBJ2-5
CASSLGVAQAETQYF
TGCGCCAGCAGCTTGGGCGTGGCCCAGGCGGAGACCCAGTACTTC
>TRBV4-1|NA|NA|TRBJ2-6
CASSQESGANVLTF
TGCGCCAGCAGCCAAGAATCTGGGGCCAACGTCCTGACTTTC
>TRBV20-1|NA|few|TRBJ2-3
CSAGTHVGDTQYF
TGCAGTGCTGGGACCCATGTGGGAGATACGCAGTATTTT
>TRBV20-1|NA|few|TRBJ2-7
CSAREGGSYEQYF
TGCAGTGCTAGGGAGGGGGGCTCCTACGAGCAGTACTTC
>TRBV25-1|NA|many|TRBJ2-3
CASSLSLAADTQYF
TGTGCCAGCAGTCTTAGCCTGGCGGCAGATACGCAGTATTTT
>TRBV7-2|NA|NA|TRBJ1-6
CASRQQGSPLHF
TGTGCCAGCAGACAACAGGGCTCACCCCTCCACTTT